Below, one TCR beta chain is given with its context. These data belong to a study of blood T cell repertoires in COVID-19. At the level of the study: Samples came from the United States, Italy and Spain, spanning acute and convalescent COVID-19. From T cells, B-cell-depleted T cells, or PBMCs came the material, which was cDNA or gDNA.

J lost 8 bases, V lost 2 bases, and 17 bases had no gene match. Per germline, CDR1 MNHEY and CDR2 SMNVEV (reference sequence). CDR3 length: 17 residues. Profiling relied on immunoSEQ multiplex PCR, and the TCRdb table lists in-frame clones only, not all of them. The sample holds around 150,000 clones, approximately 90% seen once. Sequenced input: peripheral blood. The receptor's source is an older woman with active COVID-19. The chain joins TRBV27 to TRBJ1-2; 7 nucleotides align to TRBD1. The CDR3 sequence is CASSLSLTGARAVGYTF. CDR3 DNA sequence: TGTGCCAGCAGTTTAAGCCTCACAGGGGCGAGGGCTGTCGGCTACACCTTC.